A selection of T cell receptor beta chains follows, all from one sample in a study of T cells in localized non-small cell lung cancer. Repertoires were generated with immunoSEQ multiplex PCR, while TCRdb's copy carries only in-frame clones and drops some. The sample includes approximately 2,900 clones, under 35% of them seen just once. The specimen was lung tumor tissue, collected before any cancer treatment. The source is a man aged 35 to 69 with stage I lung adenocarcinoma. The CDR3 runs from the conserved cysteine through the conserved F or W. A D gene is named only where the DNA matches it firmly. Expanded clones are given a class, and other clones once, few, many or no size at all.

abundance	v_gene	j_gene	d_gene	CDR3nt	CDR3aa
NA	TRBV30	TRBJ1-6	NA	TGTGCCTGGACCGAGGGCTCCTATAATTCACCCCTCCACTTT	CAWTEGSYNSPLHF
few	TRBV6-8	TRBJ1-5	TRBD1	TGTGCCAGCAGTTCCCAGACAGGGAATCAGCCCCAGCATTTT	CASSSQTGNQPQHF
NA	TRBV10-3	TRBJ2-3	TRBD2	TGTGCCATCAGTGAGTCGCCGCGGGGGGGCAGGGTCACAGATACGCAGTATTTT	CAISESPRGGRVTDTQYF
NA	TRBV14	TRBJ2-7	NA	TGTGCCAGCAGCCGTTCAGTCTCCTACGAGCAGTACTTC	CASSRSVSYEQYF
few	TRBV6-8	TRBJ2-3	NA	TGTGCCAGCACCCCCGGGGGTCCCACAGATACGCAGTATTTT	CASTPGGPTDTQYF
NA	TRBV19	TRBJ1-1	NA	TGTGCCAGTAGTCTCCCGACAGGTTCCAACACTGAAGCTTTCTTT	CASSLPTGSNTEAFF
medium-sized	TRBV11-3	TRBJ2-5	NA	TGTGCCAGCAGCTCGAGTAGACAGTCCTATCAAGAGACCCAGTACTTC	CASSSSRQSYQETQYF
few	TRBV23-1	TRBJ1-5	TRBD1	TGCGCCAGCGGCACAGGGGGTGGTCAGCCCCAGCATTTT	CASGTGGGQPQHF
medium-sized	TRBV9	TRBJ2-4	TRBD1	TGTGCCAGCAGCTCCTGGACAGGGGGAGACATTCAGTACTTC	CASSSWTGGDIQYF
medium-sized	TRBV28	TRBJ2-7	TRBD1	TGTGCCAGCAGTTTAATAGGACAGGGGCCGAGGGAGCAGTACTTC	CASSLIGQGPREQYF
NA	TRBV29-1	TRBJ1-2	NA	TGCAGCGTTGCCCATACCACACGGTACTATGGCTACACCTTC	CSVAHTTRYYGYTF
NA	TRBV14	TRBJ1-1	NA	TGTGCCAGCAGCCAAGATCGGACTGAAGCTTTCTTT	CASSQDRTEAFF
NA	TRBV30	TRBJ2-7	TRBD1	TGTGCCTGGAATGCCAGGGGGCTAACCTACGAGCAGTACTTC	CAWNARGLTYEQYF
NA	TRBV18	TRBJ2-7	TRBD1	TGTGCCAGCTCACTGACAGGGCCCTTCTCCTACGAGCAGTACTTC	CASSLTGPFSYEQYF
NA	TRBV29-1	TRBJ2-1	NA	TGCAGCGCCCGTTGGATTAGAGACAATGAGCAGTTCTTC	CSARWIRDNEQFF
large	TRBV30	TRBJ1-6	TRBD1	TGTGCCTGGATTGACAGGGGGAAAAATTCACCCCTCCACTTT	CAWIDRGKNSPLHF
NA	TRBV29-1	TRBJ1-1	NA	TGCAGCGTTGGTTGGGGAGGGAACACTGAAGCTTTCTTT	CSVGWGGNTEAFF
few	TRBV28	TRBJ2-5	NA	TGTGCCAGCAGCGTAACAGGGAGGGCAGAGACCCAGTACTTC	CASSVTGRAETQYF
NA	TRBV2	TRBJ2-3	NA	TGTGCCAGCAGTGAACGTGGTAGCACAGATACGCAGTATTTT	CASSERGSTDTQYF
medium-sized	TRBV11-3	TRBJ2-7	NA	TGTGCCAGCAGCCCCCTGGGTGGGGATAAAGGGCTAAAGGATTACGAGCAGTACTTC	CASSPLGGDKGLKDYEQYF
NA	TRBV30	TRBJ1-4	NA	TGTGCCTGGAGTGCCAGGGACAAAGCAACTAATGAAAAACTGTTTTTT	CAWSARDKATNEKLFF
NA	TRBV6-8	TRBJ2-3	NA	TGTGCCAGCAGTTACTTGGGATCAGATACGCAGTATTTT	CASSYLGSDTQYF
NA	TRBV11-3	TRBJ2-3	NA	TGTGCCAGCAGCTCTGGAATCCTGGGAGATACGCAGTATTTT	CASSSGILGDTQYF
few	TRBV6-8	TRBJ1-2	TRBD1	TGTGCCAGCAGTTCAGGGGGCTATGGCTACACCTTC	CASSSGGYGYTF
few	TRBV9	TRBJ2-2	NA	TGTGCCAGCAGCTTATGGGACCCATCGAACACCGGGGAGCTGTTTTTT	CASSLWDPSNTGELFF
NA	TRBV29-1	TRBJ1-2	TRBD1	TGCAGCGTTGAAGACAGGGGGCATGGCTACACCTTC	CSVEDRGHGYTF
NA	TRBV28	TRBJ2-7	TRBD2	TGTGCCAGCAGTTTAGGCGGGGGGGCTCACGAGCAGTACTTC	CASSLGGGAHEQYF
NA	TRBV10-2	TRBJ1-5	NA	TGCGCCAGCAAACATAGCAATCAGCCCCAGCATTTT	CASKHSNQPQHF
NA	TRBV14	TRBJ2-7	NA	TGTGCCAGCAGCCAAGCTCACGAGCAGTACTTC	CASSQAHEQYF
once	TRBV19	TRBJ1-5	TRBD1	TGTGCCAGTAGCCCCTCCGGGACAGGGAGTAATCAGCCCCAGCATTTT	CASSPSGTGSNQPQHF
NA	TRBV19	TRBJ2-1	NA	TGTGCCAGTAGTCATCGACAGGTTCTAGACAATGAGCAGTTCTTC	CASSHRQVLDNEQFF
large	TRBV9	TRBJ2-2	NA	TGTGCCAGCAGTACTTCAGGGGCCCTGAACACCGGGGAGCTGTTTTTT	CASSTSGALNTGELFF
NA	TRBV29-1	TRBJ1-2	NA	TGCAGCGCAGCCGGGACATTCTATGGCTACACCTTC	CSAAGTFYGYTF
NA	TRBV9	TRBJ2-2	NA	TGTGCCAGCAGCATGGGGGCAGGGGCGAACACCGGGGAGCTGTTTTTT	CASSMGAGANTGELFF
medium-sized	TRBV6-8	TRBJ1-2	TRBD1	TGTGCCAGCAGTAACCTACAGACAGGGTACGGCGGCTACACCTTC	CASSNLQTGYGGYTF
NA	TRBV10-1	TRBJ2-2	TRBD2	TGCGCCAGCAGCAGACTAGCGGGGACCACCGGGGAGCTGTTTTTT	CASSRLAGTTGELFF
few	TRBV9	TRBJ1-6	NA	TGTGCCAGCAGCGGACGGGAAAATTCACCCCTCCACTTT	CASSGRENSPLHF
NA	TRBV14	TRBJ1-2	NA	TGTGCCAGCAGCCAAGATACCAGGGGCTATGGCTACACCTTC	CASSQDTRGYGYTF
few	TRBV19	TRBJ1-6	NA	TGTGCCAGTAGTATAGACGGTCGGCAGGGTGGTAATTCACCCCTCCACTTT	CASSIDGRQGGNSPLHF
medium-sized	TRBV11-3	TRBJ1-6	TRBD1	TGTGCCAGCAGCGGCCACAGGGGGCTGAATTCACCCCTCCACTTT	CASSGHRGLNSPLHF